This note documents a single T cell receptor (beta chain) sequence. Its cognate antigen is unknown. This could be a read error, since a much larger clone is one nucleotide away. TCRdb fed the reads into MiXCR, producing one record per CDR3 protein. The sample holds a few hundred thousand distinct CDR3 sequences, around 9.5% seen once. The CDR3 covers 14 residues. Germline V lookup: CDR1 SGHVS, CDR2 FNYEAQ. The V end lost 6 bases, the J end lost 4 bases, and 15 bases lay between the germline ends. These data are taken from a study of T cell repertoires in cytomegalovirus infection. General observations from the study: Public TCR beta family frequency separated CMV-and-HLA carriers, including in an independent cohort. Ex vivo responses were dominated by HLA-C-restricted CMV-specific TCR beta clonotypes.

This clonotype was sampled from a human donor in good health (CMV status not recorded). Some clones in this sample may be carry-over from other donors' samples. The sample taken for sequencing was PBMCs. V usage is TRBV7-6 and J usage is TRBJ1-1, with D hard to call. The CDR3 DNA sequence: TGTGCCAGCAGTCCTATTTACAAGACCACTGAAGCTTTCTTT. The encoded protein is CASSPIYKTTEAFF.